The clone carrying this T cell receptor beta chain occurred a few times. What it binds is unknown. The assay was immunoSEQ multiplex PCR, and TCRdb's table has in-frame clones only and misses some. Altogether about 120,000 clones are present, just over 85% being singletons, with the ten largest covering about 10%. The V gene lost 4 bases and the J gene lost 5 bases, with 14 bases spanning the gap. The CDR3 spans 14 residues. The germline V gene encodes CDR1 SGHVS and CDR2 FQNEAQ. This entry is derived from a study of T cell responses to AZD1222 COVID-19 vaccine. Findings and limits, study-wide: The sample set comprised mostly white British donors with more females, and clonal diversity was possibly underestimated.

The J gene is TRBJ2-5, the V gene TRBV7-8; TRBD2 is a possible D gene (6 bases). The material sequenced was peripheral blood, taken on day 0 of AZD1222 vaccination. The receptor was derived from an adult in good health. CDR3 sequence (DNA): TGTGCCAGCAGCTCCACTCAGGCGGGGGAGACCCAGTACTTC. This codes for CASSSTQAGETQYF.